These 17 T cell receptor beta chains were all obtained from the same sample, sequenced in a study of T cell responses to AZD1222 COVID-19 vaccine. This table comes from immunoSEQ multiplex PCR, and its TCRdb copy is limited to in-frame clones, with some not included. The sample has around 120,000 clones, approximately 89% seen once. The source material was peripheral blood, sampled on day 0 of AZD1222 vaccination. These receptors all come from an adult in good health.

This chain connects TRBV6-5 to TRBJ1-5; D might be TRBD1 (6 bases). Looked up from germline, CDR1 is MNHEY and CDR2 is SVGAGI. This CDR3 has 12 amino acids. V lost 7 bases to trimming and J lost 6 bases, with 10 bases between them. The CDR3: CASMGGAQPQHF. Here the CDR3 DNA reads TGTGCCAGCATGGGGGGGGCTCAGCCCCAGCATTTT.

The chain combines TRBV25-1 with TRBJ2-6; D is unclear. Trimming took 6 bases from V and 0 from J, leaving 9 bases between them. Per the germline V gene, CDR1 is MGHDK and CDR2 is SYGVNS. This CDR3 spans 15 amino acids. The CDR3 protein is CASSATFSGANVLTF. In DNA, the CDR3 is TGTGCCAGCAGCGCTACATTCTCTGGGGCCAACGTCCTGACTTTC.

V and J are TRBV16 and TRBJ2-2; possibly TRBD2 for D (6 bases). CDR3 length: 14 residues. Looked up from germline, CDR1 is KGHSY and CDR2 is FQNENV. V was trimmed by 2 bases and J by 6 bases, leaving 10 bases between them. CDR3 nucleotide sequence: TGTGCCAGCAGCCAAGTGGAGGGGTCCGGGGAGCTGTTTTTT. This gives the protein CASSQVEGSGELFF.

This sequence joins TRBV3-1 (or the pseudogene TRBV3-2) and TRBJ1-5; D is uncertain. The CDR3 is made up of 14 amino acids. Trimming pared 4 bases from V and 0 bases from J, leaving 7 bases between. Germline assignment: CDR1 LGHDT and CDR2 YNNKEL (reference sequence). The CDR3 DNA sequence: TGTGCCAGCAGCCCTGGCGGTAGCAATCAGCCCCAGCATTTT. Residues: CASSPGGSNQPQHF.

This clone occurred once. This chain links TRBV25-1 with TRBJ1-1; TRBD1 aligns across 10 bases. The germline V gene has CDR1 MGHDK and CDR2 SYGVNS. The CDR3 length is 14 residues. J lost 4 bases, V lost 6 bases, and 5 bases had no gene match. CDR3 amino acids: CASREDRGITEAFF. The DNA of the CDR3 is TGTGCCAGCAGAGAGGACAGGGGGATCACTGAAGCTTTCTTT. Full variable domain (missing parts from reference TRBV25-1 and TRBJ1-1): EADIYQTPRYLVIGTGKKITLECSQTMGHDKMYWYQQDPGMELHLIHYSYGVNSTEKGDLSSESTVSRIRTEHFPLTLESARPSHTSQYLCASREDRGITEAFFGQGTRLTVV.

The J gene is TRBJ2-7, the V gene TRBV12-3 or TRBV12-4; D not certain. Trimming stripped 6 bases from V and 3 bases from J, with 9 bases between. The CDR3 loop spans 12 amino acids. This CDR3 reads CASRENYYEQYF. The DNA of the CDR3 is TGTGCCAGCAGAGAAAATTACTACGAGCAGTACTTC.

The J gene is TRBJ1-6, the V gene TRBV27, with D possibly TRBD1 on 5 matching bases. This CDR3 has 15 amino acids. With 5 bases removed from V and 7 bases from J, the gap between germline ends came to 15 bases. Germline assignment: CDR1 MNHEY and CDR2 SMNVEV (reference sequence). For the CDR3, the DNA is TGTGCCAGCAGTCCCCGGGGCAGGGCAAATTCACCCCTCCACTTT. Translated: CASSPRGRANSPLHF.

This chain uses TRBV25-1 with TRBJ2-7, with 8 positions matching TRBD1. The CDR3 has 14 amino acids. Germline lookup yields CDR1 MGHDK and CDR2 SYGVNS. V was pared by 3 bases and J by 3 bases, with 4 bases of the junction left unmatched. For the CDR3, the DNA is TGTGCCAGCAGTGAGGCCGGACAGGGCTACGAGCAGTACTTC. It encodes CASSEAGQGYEQYF.

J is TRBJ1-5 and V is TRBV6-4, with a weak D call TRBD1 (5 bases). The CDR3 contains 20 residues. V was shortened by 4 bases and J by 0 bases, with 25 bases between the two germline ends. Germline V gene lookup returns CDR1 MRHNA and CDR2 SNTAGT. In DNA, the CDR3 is TGTGCCAGCAGTGGGGCCCGGGGCAGGCTTTGGGGATATAGCAATCAGCCCCAGCATTTT. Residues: CASSGARGRLWGYSNQPQHF.

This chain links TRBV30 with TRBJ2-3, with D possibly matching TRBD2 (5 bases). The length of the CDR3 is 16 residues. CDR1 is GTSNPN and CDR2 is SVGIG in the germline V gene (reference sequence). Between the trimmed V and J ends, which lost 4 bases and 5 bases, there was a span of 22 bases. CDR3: CAWTRGASPSRDTQYF. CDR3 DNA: TGTGCCTGGACCAGAGGAGCTAGCCCTAGCCGAGATACGCAGTATTTT.

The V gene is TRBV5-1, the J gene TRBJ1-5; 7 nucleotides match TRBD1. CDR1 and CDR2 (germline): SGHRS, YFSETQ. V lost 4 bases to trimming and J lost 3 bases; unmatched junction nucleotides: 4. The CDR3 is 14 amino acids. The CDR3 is CASSPGGVNQPQHF. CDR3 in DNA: TGCGCCAGCAGCCCAGGGGGGGTCAATCAGCCCCAGCATTTT.

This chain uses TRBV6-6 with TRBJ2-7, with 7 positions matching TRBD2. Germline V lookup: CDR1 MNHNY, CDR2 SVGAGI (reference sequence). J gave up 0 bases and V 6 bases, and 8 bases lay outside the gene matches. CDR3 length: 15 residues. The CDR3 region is CASRPSGGSSYEQYF. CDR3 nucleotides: TGTGCCAGCAGGCCCTCCGGGGGGAGCTCCTACGAGCAGTACTTC.

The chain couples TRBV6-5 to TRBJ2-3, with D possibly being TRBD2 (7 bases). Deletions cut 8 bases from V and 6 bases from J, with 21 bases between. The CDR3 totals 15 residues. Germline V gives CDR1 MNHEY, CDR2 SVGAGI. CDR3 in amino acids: CASAVGGAVVDTQYF. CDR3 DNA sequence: TGTGCCAGCGCAGTGGGGGGGGCGGTAGTTGATACGCAGTATTTT.

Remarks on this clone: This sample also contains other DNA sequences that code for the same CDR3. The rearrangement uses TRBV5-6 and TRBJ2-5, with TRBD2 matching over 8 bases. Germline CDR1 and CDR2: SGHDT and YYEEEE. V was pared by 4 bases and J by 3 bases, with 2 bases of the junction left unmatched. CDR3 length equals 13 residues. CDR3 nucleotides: TGTGCCAGCAGCCCGGGGGGGAAAGAGACCCAGTACTTC. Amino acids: CASSPGGKETQYF.

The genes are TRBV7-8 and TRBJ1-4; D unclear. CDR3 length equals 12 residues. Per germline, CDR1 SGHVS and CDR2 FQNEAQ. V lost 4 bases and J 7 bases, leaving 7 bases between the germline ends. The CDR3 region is CASSYWSEKLFF. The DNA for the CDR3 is TGTGCCAGCAGCTATTGGAGTGAAAAACTGTTTTTT.

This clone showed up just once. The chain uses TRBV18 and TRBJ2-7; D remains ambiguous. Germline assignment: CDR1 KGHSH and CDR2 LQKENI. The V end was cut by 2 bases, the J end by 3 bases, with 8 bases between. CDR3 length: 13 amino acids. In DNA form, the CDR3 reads TGTGCCAGCTCACCATCCTCTGGCTACGAGCAGTACTTC. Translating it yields CASSPSSGYEQYF.

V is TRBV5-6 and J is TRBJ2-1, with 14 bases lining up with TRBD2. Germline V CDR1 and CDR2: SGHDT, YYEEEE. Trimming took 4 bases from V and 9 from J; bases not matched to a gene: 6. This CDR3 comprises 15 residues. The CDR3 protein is CASSPGLAGEGEQFF. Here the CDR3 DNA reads TGTGCCAGCAGCCCGGGACTAGCGGGGGAGGGTGAGCAGTTCTTC.